One sample yielded the 30 T cell receptor beta chains listed below, sequenced in a study of cytomegalovirus exposure and HLA in healthy donors. PCR primers comprised 60 Vbeta and 13 Jbeta primers. TCRdb's table, derived via immunoSEQ multiplex PCR, lists solely in-frame clones and lacks some. The sample comprises roughly 130,000 clones, around 8.5% of which are singletons, and 5.5% rests with the top ten. The sample taken for sequencing was PBMCs. The receptor set was obtained from a man aged 35-49 years in good health and CMV-seronegative.

The rearrangement joins TRBV4-2 to TRBJ2-5, with D perhaps matching TRBD2 (5 bases). TRBJ2-7 matches the DNA end more closely, so the J call is doubtful. Germline CDR1 reads LGHNA; CDR2 reads YNFKEQ. This CDR3 spans 13 amino acids. CDR3 protein: CASSQGGGYEQYF. The CDR3 DNA follows: TGTGCCAGCAGCCAAGGAGGAGGTTACGAGCAGTACTTC.

The chain employs TRBV5-5 and TRBJ1-5, with a possible D match to TRBD1 (5 bases). This CDR3 region has 14 residues. Between the trimmed V and J ends, which lost 4 bases and 3 bases, there was a span of 11 bases. CDR1 and CDR2 (germline): SGHKS, YYEKEE (reference sequence). CDR3 sequence reads: CASSQGVLNQPQHF. The CDR3 coding sequence is TGTGCCAGCAGCCAAGGGGTTCTCAATCAGCCCCAGCATTTT.

The chain employs TRBV27 and TRBJ2-1, with 7 bases matching TRBD2. The CDR3 is made up of 14 amino acids. V dropped 5 bases and J dropped 2; count of bases not matched to a gene: 3. Looked up from germline, CDR1 is MNHEY and CDR2 is SMNVEV (reference sequence). As DNA, the CDR3 is TGTGCCAGCAGTAACCGGGGGGCCTACAATGAGCAGTTCTTC. As protein: CASSNRGAYNEQFF.

V usage is TRBV11-2 and J usage is TRBJ1-3; 9 nucleotides match TRBD1. Germline trimming cut 5 bases from V and 2 bases from J; bases unmatched to any gene: 7. The CDR3 loop spans 16 amino acids. The V gene's germline CDR1 is SGHAT and CDR2 FQNNGV. In DNA, the CDR3 is TGTGCCAGCAGCAAATTGACAGGGGGAACTGGAAACACCATATATTTT. Amino acids: CASSKLTGGTGNTIYF.

In this sample, this clone turned up a few times. J is TRBJ2-3 and V is TRBV14; 7 bases are shared with TRBD1. The trim removed 1 base at V and 4 bases at J, leaving 2 bases unmatched. The germline V gene encodes CDR1 SGHDN and CDR2 FVKESK. The CDR3 is made up of 14 amino acids. CDR3 sequence: CASSQGTGADTQYF. The CDR3 DNA follows: TGTGCCAGCAGCCAAGGCACAGGGGCAGATACGCAGTATTTT.

A few counts support this clone. The rearrangement uses TRBV5-8 and TRBJ2-7, with 9 bases identical to TRBD1. This CDR3 spans 15 amino acids. The V gene's germline CDR1 is SGHTS and CDR2 YDEGEE. After removal of 4 bases from V and 3 bases from J, the junction contained 8 bases not matched to a gene. DNA of the CDR3: TGTGCCAGCAGCGCCACCGGGACAGGGCGCTACGAGCAGTACTTC. It encodes CASSATGTGRYEQYF.

This clone was detected only a few times. The chain links TRBV11-1 to TRBJ1-2, with TRBD1 identical over 7 bases. The junction had 6 bases not matched to a gene; V was cut back by 1 base and J by 4 bases. Germline CDR1 and CDR2: SGHAT and FQDESV (reference sequence). This CDR3 has 15 amino acids. The CDR3 protein is CASSLEGGRSYGYTF. The DNA for the CDR3 is TGTGCCAGCAGCTTAGAAGGGGGCAGGTCCTATGGCTACACCTTC.

The chain is built from TRBV19 and TRBJ1-5; D ambiguous. Germline V gene sequence: CDR1 LNHDA, CDR2 SQIVND (reference sequence). Trimming shortened V by 5 bases and J by 5 bases, and 7 bases separated the two germline ends. The length of the CDR3 is 12 residues. CDR3 protein: CASSWAHQPQHF. CDR3 bases: TGTGCCAGTAGTTGGGCCCATCAGCCCCAGCATTTT.

This clone has just one count. V usage is TRBV9 and J usage is TRBJ1-2; 8 bases map to TRBD1. There are 16 residues in the CDR3. Per the germline V gene, CDR1 is SGDLS and CDR2 is YYNGEE. The V gene end was trimmed by 3 bases and the J gene end by 5 bases; junction bases not matched to a gene: 12. Here the CDR3 reads CASSAHRDRSSYGYTF. CDR3 DNA: TGTGCCAGCAGCGCCCACCGGGACAGGTCTTCTTATGGCTACACCTTC.

This clone showed up just a few times. The conserved final phenylalanine or tryptophan is absent from the CDR3, which likely points to a read error. The DNA is omitted, as the CDR3 cannot be located on it reliably, and the CDR3 follows TCRdb's listing. The CDR3 loop is CASRGTGLHSL. This sequence joins TRBV6-6 and TRBJ2-7; the table calls TRBD2, which could not be checked here. The length of the CDR3 is 11 amino acids, counting both ends. Germline V gene lookup returns CDR1 MNHNY and CDR2 SVGAGI (reference sequence).

The chain uses TRBV6-5 and TRBJ1-1; the D gene is possibly TRBD1 (5 bases). The V gene lost 2 bases and the J gene lost 0 bases, with 7 bases spanning the gap. Germline-derived CDR1 and CDR2 are MNHEY and SVGAGI. The CDR3 spans 14 residues. The CDR3 nucleotides read TGTGCCAGCAGTTACGGCAGGGTGAACACTGAAGCTTTCTTT. It is translated as CASSYGRVNTEAFF.

The gene calls are TRBV28 and TRBJ2-7; 7 bases are shared with TRBD1. The V and J ends lost 3 bases and 11 bases, in that order; junction bases with no gene match: 13. This CDR3 has 14 residues. In germline, CDR1 is MDHEN, CDR2 SYDVKM. The DNA for the CDR3 is TGTGCCAGCAGTTTCCAACCTGGGACAGAATTAAAGTACTTC. Translated, it gives CASSFQPGTELKYF.

The chain links TRBV6-1 to TRBJ2-1, with 9 bases aligning to TRBD1. The germline gives CDR1 MNHNS, CDR2 SASEGT. The V segment lost 7 bases and the J segment 8 bases; nucleotides outside the gene matches: 9. The CDR3 runs 14 residues. The CDR3 DNA sequence: TGTGCCAGCAAAGGGACAGGGTGGTCTGATGAGCAGTTCTTC. Translation: CASKGTGWSDEQFF.

The table lists this clone with a few counts. One end of the junction is discordant with germline, which a read error may explain. This chain links TRBV11-3 with TRBJ2-5; D not certain. The CDR3 runs to 13 residues. CDR1 and CDR2 from the germline V gene are SGHNT and YENEEA. The CDR3 DNA is TGTGCCAGCAGCTTCTCCGTTTCGGAGATCCAGTACTTC. Translating it yields CASSFSVSEIQYF.

This clone was counted only a few times. The V gene is TRBV18, the J gene TRBJ2-7, with D perhaps matching TRBD2 (6 bases). This CDR3 comprises 14 residues. Germline CDR1 KGHSH, CDR2 LQKENI. V was pared by 3 bases and J by 3 bases, with 12 bases between. CDR3 protein: CASSPASGRYEQYF. CDR3 DNA: TGTGCCAGCTCACCGGCGAGCGGGCGCTACGAGCAGTACTTC.

This sequence joins TRBV7-3 and TRBJ2-3, with 14 bases that match TRBD2. The CDR3 contains 16 residues. V shed 4 bases, J shed 5 bases, and the junction held 5 bases outside the gene matches. Germline-derived CDR1 and CDR2 are SGHTA and FQGTGA. CDR3 sequence reads: CASSSGTSGGGDTQYF. CDR3 DNA: TGTGCCAGCAGCTCTGGGACTAGCGGGGGAGGAGATACGCAGTATTTT.

The gene calls are TRBV5-5 and TRBJ1-6; D may be TRBD1 (5 bases). V shed 0 bases and J shed 8 bases, with 6 bases lying between them. Germline-derived CDR1 and CDR2 are SGHKS and YYEKEE (reference sequence). The CDR3 is made up of 13 amino acids. Written as DNA, the CDR3 is TGTGCCAGCAGCTTGGGGGGGGATTCACCCCTCCACTTT. Translation: CASSLGGDSPLHF.

The rearrangement joins TRBV13 to TRBJ2-1; TRBD2 matches 8 bases. The CDR3 loop spans 15 amino acids. Germline CDR1 is PRHDT and CDR2 is FYEKMQ (reference sequence). V gave up 4 bases and J gave up 2 bases; unmatched junction bases: 4. CDR3 in DNA: TGTGCCAGCAGCTGGTCGACTAGCGCCTACAATGAGCAGTTCTTC. It encodes CASSWSTSAYNEQFF.

This clone was counted between two and nine times. This rearrangement joins TRBV5-1 to TRBJ2-1, with 9 positions matching TRBD1. J was trimmed by 0 bases and V by 8 bases; bases with no gene match: 9. This CDR3 contains 16 residues. The germline V gene encodes CDR1 SGHRS and CDR2 YFSETQ. CDR3 in amino acids: CASVGTGRSSYNEQFF. CDR3 coding DNA: TGCGCCAGTGTTGGGACAGGGAGGAGCTCCTACAATGAGCAGTTCTTC.

This clone was seen only a few times. CDR3 in amino acids: CASSSGGQGDYGYTF. The CDR3 bases are TGCGCCAGCAGCTCCGGAGGGCAGGGAGACTATGGCTACACCTTC. The rearrangement links TRBV5-1 to TRBJ1-2; possible D gene TRBD1, 5 bases. V lost 3 bases and J 3 bases, leaving 15 bases between the germline ends. The CDR3 totals 15 residues. Looked up from germline, CDR1 is SGHRS and CDR2 is YFSETQ.

The chain carries TRBV5-8 and TRBJ1-2; TRBD1 agrees at 7 bases. CDR1 is SGHTS and CDR2 is YDEGEE in the germline V gene. V lost 2 bases, J lost 4 bases, and 2 bases stayed unmatched. This CDR3 region has 13 residues. The CDR3 here is CASSLRDSYGYTF. As DNA, the CDR3 is TGTGCCAGCAGCTTAAGGGACAGCTATGGCTACACCTTC.

This clone was detected a few times. The V call is TRBV14, the J call TRBJ2-7; D remains ambiguous. This CDR3 region has 14 residues. V dropped 8 bases and J dropped 0 bases, with 14 bases sitting between them. Per germline, CDR1 SGHDN and CDR2 FVKESK. The CDR3 bases are TGTGCCAGCGCGTATCACAGCTCCTCCTACGAGCAGTACTTC. Protein sequence: CASAYHSSSYEQYF.

This clone came up a few times. The chain carries TRBV4-1 and TRBJ1-2, with 7 bases fitting TRBD1. Losses at the gene ends were 4 bases for V and 5 bases for J; bases not matched to a gene: 7. CDR3 length: 14 amino acids. The germline gives CDR1 MGHRA, CDR2 YSYEKL. The CDR3: CASSLGTVGYGYTF. The CDR3, as DNA: TGCGCCAGCAGCCTAGGGACAGTGGGATATGGCTACACCTTC.

The rearrangement uses TRBV19 and TRBJ1-1; possible D gene TRBD1, 5 bases. This CDR3 contains 15 residues. Deletions cut 7 bases from V and 0 bases from J, with 15 bases between. CDR1 and CDR2 (germline): LNHDA, SQIVND (reference sequence). The CDR3 loop is CASTMGGVMNTEAFF. The DNA for the CDR3 is TGTGCCAGTACCATGGGGGGGGTCATGAACACTGAAGCTTTCTTT.

This clone was seen a few times. In the same sample, other DNA sequences code for this CDR3. This chain uses TRBV4-1 with TRBJ2-1; TRBD1 agrees at 9 bases. The CDR3 spans 18 residues. Germline assignment: CDR1 MGHRA and CDR2 YSYEKL. Trimming took 0 bases from V and 4 from J; bases not matched to a gene: 10. This CDR3 reads CASSQEGADRGLYNEQFF. In nucleotides, the CDR3 is TGCGCCAGCAGCCAAGAAGGTGCGGACAGGGGTCTGTACAATGAGCAGTTCTTC.

This CDR3 is CASSPGAGDTQYF. The DNA for the CDR3 is TGTGCCAGCAGTCCAGGGGCGGGAGATACGCAGTATTTT. V is TRBV6-5 and J is TRBJ2-3; weak D call: TRBD1 (6 bases). Germline assignment: CDR1 MNHEY and CDR2 SVGAGI. The CDR3 runs to 13 residues. Trimming took 5 bases from V and 5 from J, leaving 11 bases between them.

The V and J genes are TRBV25-1 and TRBJ2-1; TRBD1 is a possible D gene (5 bases). Germline assignment: CDR1 MGHDK and CDR2 SYGVNS. The CDR3 length is 12 residues. The ends were cut back, 6 bases at V and 11 bases at J, with 14 bases in the middle. In DNA, the CDR3 is TGTGCCAGCAGCGTCCAGGGCTTGAAGCAGTTCTTC. Its protein product is CASSVQGLKQFF.

This clone was seen only a few times. V and J are TRBV11-3 and TRBJ2-3; 8 nucleotides line up with TRBD2. V lost 5 bases, J lost 6 bases, and 7 bases stayed unmatched. Germline V gene data show CDR1 as SGHNT and CDR2 as YENEEA. This CDR3 is built from 14 residues. The CDR3 nucleotides read TGTGCCAGCAGCCCGACTAGCGCTAAGGATACGCAGTATTTT. It encodes CASSPTSAKDTQYF.

V and J are TRBV30 and TRBJ2-6, with D possibly matching TRBD1 (5 bases). V lost 4 bases and J lost 4, with 8 bases in between. Germline V gene lookup returns CDR1 GTSNPN and CDR2 SVGIG (reference sequence). This CDR3 comprises 13 residues. The CDR3 DNA sequence: TGTGCCTGGACAGGGTCAGGGGCCAACGTCCTGACTTTC. Its protein product is CAWTGSGANVLTF.

The chain uses TRBV7-2 and TRBJ2-2, with 14 bases fitting TRBD2. From germline, CDR1 is SGHTA and CDR2 FQGNSA. After removal of 6 bases from V and 2 bases from J, the junction contained 5 bases not matched to a gene. This CDR3 comprises 17 residues. The CDR3 loop is CASRRTSGGYNTGELFF. In nucleotides, the CDR3 is TGTGCCAGCAGGCGGACTAGCGGGGGGTATAACACCGGGGAGCTGTTTTTT.